This T cell receptor beta chain came from a study of OX40 agonist ivuxolimab in advanced cancers. Study-level information: Patient treatment consisted of intravenous ivuxolimab administration every 2 weeks at 0.01 to 10 mg/kg. Whole-study findings and limits: Some patients who did not respond also had low normalized T-cell clonal expansion. On average, CD8+ T cells showed a greater number of expanded clones than CD4+.

Germline lookup yields CDR1 WSHSY and CDR2 SAAADI. Trimming removed 4 bases at V and 3 bases at J, with 8 bases between. The CDR3 loop spans 13 amino acids. If patients had autoimmune disease history or systemic immunosuppression, they were excluded. As regards this clone: Its antigen is unidentified.

The protocol was immunoSEQ multiplex PCR, while the TCRdb copy is restricted to in-frame clones and leaves out a portion. Altogether 30,000 to 35,000 clones are present, approximately 81% being singletons, with the ten largest covering around 1.5%. This TCR was recovered from an adult with an advanced solid tumor such as melanoma, head and neck, liver or kidney cancer. The sample consisted of CD4+ or CD8+ T cells sorted from blood, taken in a trial of the OX40 agonist ivuxolimab. The J gene is TRBJ2-3, the V gene TRBV10-2; unclear D gene. The CDR3 protein is CASSGAETDTQYF. CDR3 DNA: TGCGCCAGCAGTGGGGCGGAGACAGATACGCAGTATTTT.